This TCR beta chain derives from a study of metastatic and nonmetastatic thyroid tumors. This clone came up many times. Authors' methods: In papillary thyroid cancer, a distant-metastasis classifier was built using CDR3 differences across clinicopathological groups. Using MiXCR, TCRdb reanalyzed the PCR reads. The V and J calls and clone size are TCRdb's, not the authors'. The sample lists 35,000 to 45,000 clones; around 10% were seen once. Each patient came to thyroid surgery without any prior treatment (of any kind). V trimming: 2 bases; J trimming: 3 bases; junction bases outside the gene matches: 9. CDR1 and CDR2 from the germline V gene are DFQATT and SNEGSKA (reference sequence). The CDR3 extends over 16 amino acids.

This clonotype was obtained from a male donor with papillary thyroid cancer or a benign thyroid nodule (not recorded which). Some clones in this sample may be carry-over from other donors' samples. Sequencing input: blood. The gene calls are TRBV20-1 and TRBJ2-2; 7 bases are shared with TRBD1. CDR3 DNA: TGCAGTGCTAGATCCCAGGGGGATAGTGACACCGGGGAGCTGTTTTTT. This translates into CSARSQGDSDTGELFF.